This T cell receptor beta chain derives from a study of PD-1 blockade in classical Hodgkin lymphoma. Overall study results and limits: Patients starting nivolumab less than 1 year after ASCT had lower diversity and were excluded from later analyses. According to reports, newly diagnosed patients had lower baseline TCR diversity than healthy donors, and relapsed/refractory patients had lower baseline TCR diversity still.

Relapse was seen in all patients after autologous stem cell transplantation, and brentuximab vedotin exposure was variable. About this clone: Its target is unknown.

Some clones are missing from TCRdb's copy, which holds only in-frame ones; the method was immunoSEQ multiplex PCR. The sample carries 24,000 or so clones, roughly three quarters recorded once. The germline gives CDR1 MNHEY, CDR2 SVGAGI. The CDR3 runs to 14 residues. V lost 2 bases to trimming and J lost 3 bases, with 10 bases between them. The receptor was isolated from a human donor with classical Hodgkin lymphoma. The chain has TRBV6-5 and TRBJ1-2; the D is unclear. Sequencing was performed on peripheral blood mononuclear cells (PBMCs), taken at baseline. The CDR3 protein is CASSYEIFYYGYTF. CDR3 nucleotides: TGTGCCAGCAGTTACGAAATTTTTTACTATGGCTACACCTTC.